Here is one TCR beta chain with its context. The target antigen is unknown. The sample belongs to a study of graft-versus-host responses after intestinal transplantation. Profiling relied on immunoSEQ multiplex PCR, and the TCRdb table lists in-frame clones only, not all of them. The table shows 25,000 or so clones, with more than 75% occurring only once. The germline CDR1 and CDR2 sequences are MNHNS and SASEGT. V lost 2 bases, J lost 1 base, and 25 bases lay in between. This CDR3 contains 20 residues. This clonotype was sampled from a human donor who received an intestinal transplant. The material sequenced was unstimulated CD4+ T cells sorted from spleen or lymph node cells, taken before intestinal transplant. This rearrangement joins TRBV6-1 to TRBJ2-3, with D possibly matching TRBD2 (6 bases). CDR3 sequence: CASSESPLASSTLGTDTQYF. CDR3 nucleotide sequence: TGTGCCAGCAGTGAAAGCCCCCTAGCGTCTTCAACTTTGGGCACAGATACGCAGTATTTT.